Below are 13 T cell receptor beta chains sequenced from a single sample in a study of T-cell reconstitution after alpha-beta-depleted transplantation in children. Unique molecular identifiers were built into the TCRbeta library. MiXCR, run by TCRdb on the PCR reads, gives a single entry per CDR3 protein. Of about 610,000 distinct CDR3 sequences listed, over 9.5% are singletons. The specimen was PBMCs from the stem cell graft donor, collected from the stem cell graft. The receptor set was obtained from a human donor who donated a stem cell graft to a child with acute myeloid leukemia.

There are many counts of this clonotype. CDR3 in amino acids: CSTQGGPGYEQYF. The CDR3 DNA is TGCAGTACCCAGGGAGGGCCGGGGTACGAGCAGTACTTC. V and J are TRBV20-1 and TRBJ2-7; 7 nucleotides align to TRBD2. J gave up 4 bases and V 8 bases, and 11 bases lay outside the gene matches. This CDR3 contains 13 residues. The V gene's germline CDR1 is DFQATT and CDR2 SNEGSKA (reference sequence).

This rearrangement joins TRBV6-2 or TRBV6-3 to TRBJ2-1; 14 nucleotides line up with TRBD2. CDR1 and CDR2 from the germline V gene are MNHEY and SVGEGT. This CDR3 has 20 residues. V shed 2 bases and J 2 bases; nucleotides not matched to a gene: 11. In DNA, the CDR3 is TGTGCCAGCAGTTACCTTGAGGGCAAGGGACTAGCGGGAGCCTACAATGAGCAGTTCTTC. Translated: CASSYLEGKGLAGAYNEQFF.

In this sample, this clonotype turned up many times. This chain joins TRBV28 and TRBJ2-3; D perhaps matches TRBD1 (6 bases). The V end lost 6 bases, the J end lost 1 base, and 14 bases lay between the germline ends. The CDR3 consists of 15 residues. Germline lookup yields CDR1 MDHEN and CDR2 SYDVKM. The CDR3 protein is CASSSGTPGTDTQYF. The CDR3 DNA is TGTGCCAGCAGCTCCGGGACACCCGGCACAGATACGCAGTATTTT.

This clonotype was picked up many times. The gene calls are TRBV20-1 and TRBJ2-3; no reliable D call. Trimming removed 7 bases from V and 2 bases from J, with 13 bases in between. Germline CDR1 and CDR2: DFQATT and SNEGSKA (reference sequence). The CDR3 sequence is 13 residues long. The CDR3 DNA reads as TGCAGTGGCAGGCCAGCCTACACAGATACGCAGTATTTT. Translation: CSGRPAYTDTQYF.

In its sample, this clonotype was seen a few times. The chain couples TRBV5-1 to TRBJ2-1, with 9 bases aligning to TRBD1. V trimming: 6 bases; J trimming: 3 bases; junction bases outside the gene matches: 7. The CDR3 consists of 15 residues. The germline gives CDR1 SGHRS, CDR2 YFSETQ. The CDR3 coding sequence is TGCGCCAGCATCCCCGGGACAGGGATCTACAATGAGCAGTTCTTC. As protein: CASIPGTGIYNEQFF.

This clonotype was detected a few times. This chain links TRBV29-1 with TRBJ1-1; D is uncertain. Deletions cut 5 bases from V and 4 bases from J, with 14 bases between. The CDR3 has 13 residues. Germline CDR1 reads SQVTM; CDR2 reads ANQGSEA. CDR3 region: CSVPSGVGTEAFF. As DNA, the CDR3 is TGCAGCGTTCCATCGGGAGTAGGCACTGAAGCTTTCTTT.

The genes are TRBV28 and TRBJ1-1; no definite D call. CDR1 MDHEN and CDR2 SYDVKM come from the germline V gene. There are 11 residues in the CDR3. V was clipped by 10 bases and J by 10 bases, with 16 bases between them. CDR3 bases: TGTGCCACCGAGGCGGCGACGGGAGCTTTCTTT. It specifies CATEAATGAFF.

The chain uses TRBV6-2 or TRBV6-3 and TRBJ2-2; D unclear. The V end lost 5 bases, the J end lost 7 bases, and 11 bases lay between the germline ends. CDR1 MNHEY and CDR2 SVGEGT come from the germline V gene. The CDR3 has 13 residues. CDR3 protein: CASSTLSGGELFF. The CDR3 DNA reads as TGTGCCAGCAGTACTCTGTCCGGCGGGGAGCTGTTTTTT.

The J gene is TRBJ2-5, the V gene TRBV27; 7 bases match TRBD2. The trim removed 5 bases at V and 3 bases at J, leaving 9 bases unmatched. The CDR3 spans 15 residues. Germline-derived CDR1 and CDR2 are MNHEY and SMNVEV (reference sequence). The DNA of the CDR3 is TGTGCCAGCAGTCTCGGGGCCGGACTAGAAGAGACCCAGTACTTC. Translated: CASSLGAGLEETQYF.

The CDR3 DNA reads as TGTGCCAGCAGTGGGCGGAACACCGGGGAGCTGTTTTTT. Translating it yields CASSGRNTGELFF. The gene calls are TRBV2 and TRBJ2-2, with unresolved D. Trimming cost V 4 bases and J 1 base, with 4 bases left between them. The V gene's germline CDR1 is SNHLY and CDR2 FYNNEI. The CDR3 sequence is 13 residues long.

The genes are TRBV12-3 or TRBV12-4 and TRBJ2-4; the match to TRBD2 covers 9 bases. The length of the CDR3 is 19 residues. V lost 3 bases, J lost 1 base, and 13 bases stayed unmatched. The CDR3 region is CASSFSFSGRGKAKNIQYF. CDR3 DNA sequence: TGTGCCAGCAGTTTCTCTTTTAGCGGGAGAGGGAAGGCCAAAAACATTCAGTACTTC.

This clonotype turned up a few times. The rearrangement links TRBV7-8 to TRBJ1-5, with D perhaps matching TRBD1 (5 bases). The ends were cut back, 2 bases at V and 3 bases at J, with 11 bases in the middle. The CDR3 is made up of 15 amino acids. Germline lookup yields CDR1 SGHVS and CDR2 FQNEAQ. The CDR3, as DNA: TGTGCCAGCAGCTTACTTCAGGGTTTCAATCAGCCCCAGCATTTT. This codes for CASSLLQGFNQPQHF.

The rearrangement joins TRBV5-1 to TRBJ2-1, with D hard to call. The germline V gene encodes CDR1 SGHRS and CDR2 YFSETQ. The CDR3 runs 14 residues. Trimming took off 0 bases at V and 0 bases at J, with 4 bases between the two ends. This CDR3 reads CASSLVRSYNEQFF. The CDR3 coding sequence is TGCGCCAGCAGCTTGGTTCGCTCCTACAATGAGCAGTTCTTC.